The 27 T cell receptor beta chains given below trace back to one sample, sequenced in a study of identical twins. A single record per CDR3 protein comes from TCRdb applying MiXCR to the 5' RACE reads. The sample yields fewer than 500,000 distinct CDR3 sequences, more than 13% seen once. This same sample was also taken into another study, of yellow fever vaccine responses in identical twins.

Sequenced: CD4+ T cells sorted from blood. These receptors originate from a woman between 18 and 29 years old in good health.

This clonotype has more than one count but fewer than ten. This chain uses TRBV11-2 with TRBJ2-7; D gene uncertain. V shed 4 bases and J shed 3 bases, with 13 bases lying between them. CDR3 length: 14 amino acids. The germline gives CDR1 SGHAT, CDR2 FQNNGV. The CDR3 bases are TGTGCCAGCAGCTCCGCTACCAACTACTACGAGCAGTACTTC. Translated, it gives CASSSATNYYEQYF.

The chain combines TRBV14 with TRBJ1-1; TRBD1 matches 7 bases. Germline CDR1 is SGHDN and CDR2 is FVKESK. The V segment lost 4 bases and the J segment 9 bases; nucleotides outside the gene matches: 8. The CDR3 sequence is 13 residues long. The CDR3 reads CASSPKQGLKAFF. The CDR3 bases are TGTGCCAGCAGCCCAAAACAGGGGTTGAAAGCTTTCTTT.

This clonotype came up a few times. The chain employs TRBV29-1 and TRBJ2-1; D not resolved. Germline V gene sequence: CDR1 SQVTM, CDR2 ANQGSEA. Between the trimmed V and J ends, which lost 4 bases and 9 bases, there was a span of 10 bases. The CDR3 is 11 residues long. The CDR3 is CSVVGPIEQFF. As DNA, the CDR3 is TGCAGCGTTGTAGGGCCTATTGAGCAGTTCTTC.

The sample holds a few counts of this clonotype. V and J are TRBV3-1 and TRBJ2-3, with 12 nucleotides matching TRBD2. V trimming: 6 bases; J trimming: 2 bases; junction bases outside the gene matches: 12. CDR1 is LGHDT, CDR2 YNNKEL, per germline (reference sequence). The CDR3 is made up of 18 amino acids. The CDR3 nucleotides are TGTGCCAGCAGAGGAGGCCTAGCGGGAGGGCCGGACACAGATACGCAGTATTTT. This encodes CASRGGLAGGPDTDTQYF.

The chain joins TRBV2 to TRBJ2-5, with 11 bases identical to TRBD2. This CDR3 has 17 residues. V shed 4 bases, J shed 7 bases, and the junction held 14 bases outside the gene matches. Germline V gene sequence: CDR1 SNHLY, CDR2 FYNNEI. This chain's CDR3 is CASSGRGTLAGEGTQYF. The CDR3 region has the DNA TGTGCCAGCAGTGGACGCGGCACACTAGCGGGAGAAGGGACCCAGTACTTC.

The table lists this clonotype with a few counts. J is TRBJ2-5 and V is TRBV29-1; 7 nucleotides match TRBD1. The germline V gene encodes CDR1 SQVTM and CDR2 ANQGSEA. Trimming cost V 8 bases and J 8 bases; bases outside gene matches: 14. The CDR3 consists of 13 residues. The CDR3 DNA sequence: TGCAGCACCCTACAGGGGCGAGCAAGAACCCAGTACTTC. This gives the protein CSTLQGRARTQYF. Together with reference TRBV29-1 and TRBJ2-5, the CDR3 gives the full variable domain: SAVISQKPSRDICQRGTSLTIQCQVDSQVTMMFWYRQQPGQSLTLIATANQGSEATYESGFVIDKFPISRPNLTFSTLTVSNMSPEDSSIYLCSTLQGRARTQYFGPGTRLLVL.

The chain uses TRBV20-1 and TRBJ2-4, with D maybe TRBD2 (6 bases). Looked up from germline, CDR1 is DFQATT and CDR2 is SNEGSKA (reference sequence). This CDR3 comprises 14 residues. The DNA for the CDR3 is TGCAGCGCGGGTGGAGGGAAAGCCAAAAACATTCAGTACTTC. It encodes CSAGGGKAKNIQYF.

This clonotype was counted a few times. The V and J genes are TRBV11-2 and TRBJ2-2; tentative D call: TRBD1 (6 bases). CDR1 is SGHAT, CDR2 FQNNGV, per germline. CDR3 length: 16 residues. The V end lost 1 base, the J end lost 4 bases, and 13 bases lay between the germline ends. The CDR3 protein is CASSLGWGPVTGELFF. In DNA form, the CDR3 reads TGTGCCAGCAGCTTAGGGTGGGGGCCAGTCACCGGGGAGCTGTTTTTT. The complete variable domain, with remaining parts taken from reference TRBV11-2 and TRBJ2-2, reads EAGVAQSPRYKIIEKRQSVAFWCNPISGHATLYWYQQILGQGPKLLIQFQNNGVVDDSQLPKDRFSAERLKGVDSTLKIQPAKLEDSAVYLCASSLGWGPVTGELFFGEGSRLTVL.

This clonotype was picked up a small number of times. J is TRBJ2-5 and V is TRBV5-1; D may correspond to TRBD1 or TRBD2 (5 bases each). The CDR3 length is 15 residues. Trimming took off 6 bases at V and 1 base at J, with 16 bases between the two ends. Germline V gene lookup returns CDR1 SGHRS and CDR2 YFSETQ. The CDR3 DNA sequence: TGCGCCAGCACCTCTTCCGGGGCCCCCCAAGAGACCCAGTACTTC. It specifies CASTSSGAPQETQYF.

This clonotype was detected ten times or more. The DNA of the CDR3 is TGCGCCAGCAGCTCGGACAGGGATGAGCAGTTCTTC. It encodes CASSSDRDEQFF. This chain joins TRBV5-1 and TRBJ2-1; TRBD1 agrees at 8 bases. This CDR3 is built from 12 residues. V was pared by 3 bases and J by 8 bases, with 1 base of the junction left unmatched. Germline V gene data show CDR1 as SGHRS and CDR2 as YFSETQ.

Only a few counts were recorded for this clonotype. The chain combines TRBV19 with TRBJ1-2, with D uncertain. Trimming shortened V by 6 bases and J by 8 bases, and 16 bases separated the two germline ends. CDR3 length equals 13 residues. The germline V gene encodes CDR1 LNHDA and CDR2 SQIVND (reference sequence). CDR3: CASSLEKGRGYTF. CDR3 in DNA: TGTGCCAGTAGCTTAGAAAAGGGCCGCGGCTACACCTTC.

This clonotype has more than one count but fewer than ten. The genes are TRBV15 and TRBJ2-7; 8 positions match TRBD1. With V trimmed by 0 bases and J by 0 bases, 7 bases remained unmatched. From germline, CDR1 is LNHNV and CDR2 YYDKDF (reference sequence). CDR3 size: 17 residues. The CDR3 is CATSRDRLDRDSYEQYF. DNA of the CDR3: TGTGCCACCAGCAGAGATCGGTTGGACAGGGACTCCTACGAGCAGTACTTC.

This clonotype turned up a few times. The chain links TRBV28 to TRBJ2-3, with 11 bases fitting TRBD2. The CDR3 is 16 residues long. Trimming at V came to 6 bases and at J to 3 bases, leaving 8 bases not matched to a gene. The V gene's germline CDR1 is MDHEN and CDR2 SYDVKM. CDR3 nucleotide sequence: TGTGCCAGCAGCCCCTACACTAGCGGGGGAACAGATACGCAGTATTTT. Residues: CASSPYTSGGTDTQYF.

This chain uses TRBV5-1 with TRBJ2-5, with TRBD1 as a possible D gene (6 bases). The CDR3 is made up of 14 amino acids. Trimming shortened V by 5 bases and J by 3 bases, and 14 bases separated the two germline ends. From germline, CDR1 is SGHRS and CDR2 YFSETQ. The CDR3 loop reads CASRFMPGEETQYF. The CDR3, as DNA: TGCGCCAGCAGGTTCATGCCAGGGGAAGAGACCCAGTACTTC.

This clonotype was counted between two and nine times. The genes are TRBV18 and TRBJ2-1; D is undetermined. Germline V CDR1 and CDR2: KGHSH, LQKENI. The V gene lost 3 bases and the J gene lost 3 bases, with 12 bases spanning the gap. This CDR3 spans 15 amino acids. CDR3 DNA: TGTGCCAGCTCACCTGAGCAAGTCATCTACAATGAGCAGTTCTTC. Translated, it gives CASSPEQVIYNEQFF.

This clonotype was seen a few times. This chain joins TRBV24-1 and TRBJ2-3; 14 positions match TRBD2. In germline, CDR1 is KGHDR, CDR2 SFDVKD. The CDR3 consists of 16 residues. J gave up 5 bases and V 3 bases, and 3 bases lay outside the gene matches. CDR3 nucleotide sequence: TGTGCCACCAGTGATCCCGGGACTAGCGGGGGAGATACGCAGTATTTT. Translating it yields CATSDPGTSGGDTQYF.

This clonotype has only a few counts. This chain connects TRBV29-1 to TRBJ2-5; D remains ambiguous. Trimming left V 1 base short and J 4 bases short, with 7 bases between. The CDR3 loop spans 12 amino acids. CDR1 is SQVTM, CDR2 ANQGSEA, per germline. The CDR3 sequence is CSVEARIETQYF. CDR3 nucleotide sequence: TGCAGCGTTGAAGCCCGGATAGAGACCCAGTACTTC.

Concerning this clonotype itself: The CDR3 end shows no conserved phenylalanine or tryptophan, and so a read error is likely. Here the CDR3 reads CASSYNIGRDEQYY. The CDR3 DNA is TGTGCCAGCAGTTACAACATCGGCCGTGACGAGCAGTACTAC. The chain carries TRBV6-5 and TRBJ2-7, with D unresolved. Trimming removed 2 bases from V and 5 bases from J, with 13 bases in between. Germline values: CDR1 MNHEY, CDR2 SVGAGI. The CDR3 covers 14 residues.

The chain recombines TRBV20-1 with TRBJ2-4; a possible D gene is TRBD2 (6 bases). There are 14 residues in the CDR3. Germline assignment: CDR1 DFQATT and CDR2 SNEGSKA (reference sequence). Trimming shortened V by 3 bases and J by 7 bases, and 16 bases separated the two germline ends. The CDR3 protein is CSAREGAKRNIQYF. CDR3 in DNA: TGCAGTGCTAGGGAGGGTGCGAAAAGGAACATTCAGTACTTC.

There are a few counts of this clonotype. The gene calls are TRBV20-1 and TRBJ2-2, with 8 bases identical to TRBD2. The V segment lost 6 bases and the J segment 4 bases; nucleotides outside the gene matches: 7. The germline V gene has CDR1 DFQATT and CDR2 SNEGSKA (reference sequence). The CDR3 length is 14 residues. DNA of the CDR3: TGCAGTGCCCGGGGCGGGAGGCCCACCGGGGAGCTGTTTTTT. Translating gives CSARGGRPTGELFF.

This clonotype was found a few times. The chain is built from TRBV25-1 and TRBJ2-5; TRBD2 matches 9 bases. V shed 0 bases, J shed 1 base, and the junction held 6 bases outside the gene matches. There are 17 residues in the CDR3. Per the germline V gene, CDR1 is MGHDK and CDR2 is SYGVNS. CDR3 residues: CASSEYLLAGPQETQYF. CDR3 in DNA: TGTGCCAGCAGTGAATATCTACTAGCGGGCCCCCAAGAGACCCAGTACTTC.

J is TRBJ2-7 and V is TRBV20-1; D perhaps matches TRBD2 (5 bases). This CDR3 comprises 12 residues. Per the germline V gene, CDR1 is DFQATT and CDR2 is SNEGSKA (reference sequence). This CDR3 reads CRPSLAPYEQYF. CDR3 DNA sequence: TGCAGGCCCAGCTTAGCGCCCTACGAGCAGTACTTC.

The table lists this clonotype with many counts. This rearrangement joins TRBV29-1 to TRBJ2-1; no definite D call. Looked up from germline, CDR1 is SQVTM and CDR2 is ANQGSEA. This CDR3 contains 14 residues. Trimming removed 4 bases from V and 1 base from J, with 11 bases in between. CDR3 sequence reads: CSVALLRSYNEQFF. In DNA, the CDR3 is TGCAGCGTTGCTCTACTTCGGTCCTACAATGAGCAGTTCTTC.

The rearrangement joins TRBV4-2 to TRBJ2-3; TRBD1 is a possible D gene (5 bases). Germline V gene sequence: CDR1 LGHNA, CDR2 YNFKEQ. This CDR3 is 16 amino acids long. The ends were cut back, 4 bases at V and 0 bases at J, with 14 bases in the middle. CDR3 sequence (DNA): TGTGCCAGCAGCCCGGAAGGGGCATCTAGCACAGATACGCAGTATTTT. Translating gives CASSPEGASSTDTQYF.

This chain joins TRBV11-2 and TRBJ2-7; 7 nucleotides agree with TRBD2. CDR1 is SGHAT, CDR2 FQNNGV, per germline. J was trimmed by 2 bases and V by 1 base; bases with no gene match: 5. CDR3 length equals 15 residues. The CDR3 DNA reads as TGTGCCAGCAGCTTAGTGGGCGGGAGTACCTACGAGCAGTACTTC. Translation: CASSLVGGSTYEQYF.

This clonotype showed up many times. CDR3 amino acids: CASSSDTQETQYF. CDR3 in DNA: TGCGCCAGCAGCTCGGACACCCAAGAGACCCAGTACTTC. The chain couples TRBV5-1 to TRBJ2-5, with D possibly being TRBD1 (5 bases). This CDR3 is 13 amino acids long. Trimming left V 3 bases short and J 1 base short, with 7 bases between. Germline CDR1 is SGHRS and CDR2 is YFSETQ.

The gene calls are TRBV9 and TRBJ2-3; 9 nucleotides match TRBD2. The V gene end was trimmed by 0 bases and the J gene end by 1 base; junction bases not matched to a gene: 3. The CDR3 extends over 16 amino acids. Germline V gene data show CDR1 as SGDLS and CDR2 as YYNGEE. CDR3 DNA: TGTGCCAGCAGCGTAGCATCTAGCGGGGGCACAGATACGCAGTATTTT. This encodes CASSVASSGGTDTQYF.